The sequence of this T cell receptor (beta chain) was determined in a study of blood T cell repertoires in COVID-19. Measured with immunoSEQ multiplex PCR; TCRdb has only the in-frame clones, and not every one. The repertoire includes 150,000 or so clones, roughly 90% of them detected once, and approximately 1.2% sits in the top ten. The CDR3 runs to 14 residues. Germline V gene sequence: CDR1 SNHLY, CDR2 FYNNEI. Trimming cost V 1 base and J 4 bases, with 7 bases left between them. Source material: PBMCs or T cells enriched from blood (not recorded which). The receptor was isolated from a woman between 25 and 40 years old with acute COVID-19. The chain links TRBV2 to TRBJ1-4, with no clear D. The CDR3: CASSEGQNNEKLFF. The CDR3 DNA reads TGTGCCAGCAGTGAAGGTCAGAATAATGAAAAACTGTTTTTT. Full variable domain (remainder filled in from reference TRBV2 and TRBJ1-4): EPEVTQTPSHQVTQMGQEVILRCVPISNHLYFYWYRQILGQKVEFLVSFYNNEISEKSEIFDDQFSVERPDGSNFTLKIRSTKLEDSAMYFCASSEGQNNEKLFFGSGTQLSVL.